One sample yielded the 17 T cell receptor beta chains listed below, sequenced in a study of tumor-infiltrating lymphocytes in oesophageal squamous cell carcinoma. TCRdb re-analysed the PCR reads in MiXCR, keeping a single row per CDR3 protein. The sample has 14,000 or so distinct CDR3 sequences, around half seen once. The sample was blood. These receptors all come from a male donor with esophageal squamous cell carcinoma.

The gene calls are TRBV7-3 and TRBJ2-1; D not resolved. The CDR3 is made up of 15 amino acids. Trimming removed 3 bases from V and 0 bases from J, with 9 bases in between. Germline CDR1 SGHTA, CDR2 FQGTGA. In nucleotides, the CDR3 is TGTGCCAGCAGCTTCGGGTCTAGCTCCTACAATGAGCAGTTCTTC. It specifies CASSFGSSSYNEQFF.

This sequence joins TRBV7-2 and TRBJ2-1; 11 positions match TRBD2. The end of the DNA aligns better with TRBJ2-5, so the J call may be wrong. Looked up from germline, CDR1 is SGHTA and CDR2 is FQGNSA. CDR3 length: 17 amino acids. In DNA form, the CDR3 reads TGTGCCAGCAGCTTAGGCTGTAGCGGGAGGGGTCAAGAGACCCAGTACTTC. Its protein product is CASSLGCSGRGQETQYF.

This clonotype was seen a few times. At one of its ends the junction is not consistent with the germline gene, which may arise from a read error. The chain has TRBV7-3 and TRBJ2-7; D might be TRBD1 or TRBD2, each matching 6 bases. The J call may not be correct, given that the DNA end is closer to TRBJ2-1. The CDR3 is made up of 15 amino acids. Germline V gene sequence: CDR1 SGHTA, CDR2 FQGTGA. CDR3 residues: CASSERGDSHNEQFF. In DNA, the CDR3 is TGTGCCAGCAGCGAAAGGGGGGACTCCCACAATGAGCAGTTCTTC.

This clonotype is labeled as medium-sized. The CDR3 DNA follows: TGTGCCAGCAGCCAAGCGGGACTAGCGATTCGCTTCTCGTTGGTGGTAAGTCCCCACCGGCGGGAGTACTTC. This codes for CASSQAGLAIRFSLVVSPHRREYF. This sequence joins TRBV7-3 and TRBJ2-5; 10 bases align to TRBD2. V shed 5 bases, J shed 12 bases, and the junction held 42 bases outside the gene matches. CDR1 and CDR2 from the germline V gene are SGHTA and FQGTGA. This CDR3 has 24 amino acids.

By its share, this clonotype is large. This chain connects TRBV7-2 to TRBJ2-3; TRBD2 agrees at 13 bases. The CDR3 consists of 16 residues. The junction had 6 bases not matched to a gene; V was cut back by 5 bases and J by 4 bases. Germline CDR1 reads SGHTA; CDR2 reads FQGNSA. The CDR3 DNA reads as TGTGCCAGCAGCCCCTGGACTAGCGGGAGTTCAGATACGCAGTATTTT. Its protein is CASSPWTSGSSDTQYF.

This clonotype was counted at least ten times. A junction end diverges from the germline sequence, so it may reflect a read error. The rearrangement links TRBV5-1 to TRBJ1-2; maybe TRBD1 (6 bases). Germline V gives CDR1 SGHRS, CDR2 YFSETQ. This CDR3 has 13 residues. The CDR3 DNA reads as TGCGCCAGCAGCGGGGGGGACAACTCTGGCTACACCTTC. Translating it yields CASSGGDNSGYTF.

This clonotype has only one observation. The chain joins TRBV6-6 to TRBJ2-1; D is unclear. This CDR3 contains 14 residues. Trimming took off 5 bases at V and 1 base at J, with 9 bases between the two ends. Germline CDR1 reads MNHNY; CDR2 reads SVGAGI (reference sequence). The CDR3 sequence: CASSDGVSYNEQFF. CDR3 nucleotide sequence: TGTGCCAGCAGTGATGGTGTGTCCTACAATGAGCAGTTCTTC.

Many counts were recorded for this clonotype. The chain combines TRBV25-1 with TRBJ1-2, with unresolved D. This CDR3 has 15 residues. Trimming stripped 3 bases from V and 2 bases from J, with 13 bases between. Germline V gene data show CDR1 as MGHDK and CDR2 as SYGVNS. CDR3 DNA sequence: TGTGCCAGCAGTGATCTGCCGACGGGAAACTATGGCTACACCTTC. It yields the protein CASSDLPTGNYGYTF.

The CDR3 sequence: CASSSTGSSSYEQYF. The CDR3 DNA follows: TGTGCCAGCAGCTCTACAGGGTCTAGCTCCTACGAGCAGTACTTC. The chain joins TRBV7-2 to TRBJ2-7; TRBD1 might be the D (6 bases). Germline-derived CDR1 and CDR2 are SGHTA and FQGNSA. The CDR3 runs 15 residues. The V end lost 4 bases, the J end lost 0 bases, and 13 bases lay between the germline ends.

The CDR3 here is CASSYSGSSGKGAQYF. CDR3 nucleotide sequence: TGTGCCAGCAGTTACTCGGGGTCTAGCGGGAAAGGGGCGCAGTATTTT. The rearrangement joins TRBV6-6 to TRBJ2-3; 9 nucleotides line up with TRBD2. CDR1 and CDR2 from the germline V gene are MNHNY and SVGAGI (reference sequence). The CDR3 has 16 residues. The J segment lost 10 bases and the V segment lost 0 bases, leaving 11 bases of the junction unmatched.

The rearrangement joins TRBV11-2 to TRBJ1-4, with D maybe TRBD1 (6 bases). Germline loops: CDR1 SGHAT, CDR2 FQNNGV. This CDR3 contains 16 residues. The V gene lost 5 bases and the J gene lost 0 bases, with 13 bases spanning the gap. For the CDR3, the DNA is TGTGCCAGCAGCCCCGGACAGAGGTCAACTAATGAAAAACTGTTTTTT. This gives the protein CASSPGQRSTNEKLFF. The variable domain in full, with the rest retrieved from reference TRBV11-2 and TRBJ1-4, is EAGVAQSPRYKIIEKRQSVAFWCNPISGHATLYWYQQILGQGPKLLIQFQNNGVVDDSQLPKDRFSAERLKGVDSTLKIQPAKLEDSAVYLCASSPGQRSTNEKLFFGSGTQLSVL.

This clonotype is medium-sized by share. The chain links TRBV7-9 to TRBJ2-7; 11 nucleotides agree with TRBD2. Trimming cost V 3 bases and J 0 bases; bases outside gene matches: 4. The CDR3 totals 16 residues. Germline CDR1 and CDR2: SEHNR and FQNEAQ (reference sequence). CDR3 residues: CASSFSSGGRSYEQYF. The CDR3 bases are TGTGCCAGCAGCTTTTCTAGCGGGGGGCGCTCCTACGAGCAGTACTTC. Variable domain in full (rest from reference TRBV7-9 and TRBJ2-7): DTGVSQNPRHKITKRGQNVTFRCDPISEHNRLYWYRQTLGQGPEFLTYFQNEAQLEKSRLLSDRFSAERPKGSFSTLEIQRTEQGDSAMYLCASSFSSGGRSYEQYFGPGTRLTVT.

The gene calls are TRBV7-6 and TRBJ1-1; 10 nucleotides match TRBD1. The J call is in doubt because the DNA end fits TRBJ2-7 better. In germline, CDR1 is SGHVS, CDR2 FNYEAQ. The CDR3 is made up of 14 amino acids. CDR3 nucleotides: TGTGCCAGCAGCCGGGGACAGGGGTCCGACGAGCAGTACTTC. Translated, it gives CASSRGQGSDEQYF.

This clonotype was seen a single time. The CDR3, as DNA: TGTGCCAGCAGCCCGACAGGGGCCCCCTCCTACGAGCAGTACTTC. Protein product: CASSPTGAPSYEQYF. The chain links TRBV6-9 to TRBJ2-4; TRBD1 matches at 8 bases. TRBJ2-7 matches the DNA end more closely, so the J call is doubtful. Germline assignment: CDR1 MNHGY and CDR2 SVAAGI. The CDR3 runs 15 residues.

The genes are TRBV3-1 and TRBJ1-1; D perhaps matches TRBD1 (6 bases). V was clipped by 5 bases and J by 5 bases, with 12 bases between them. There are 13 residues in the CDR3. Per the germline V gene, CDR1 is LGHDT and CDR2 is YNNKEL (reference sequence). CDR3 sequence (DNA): TGTGCCAGCAGCACTCACAGGGCGACTGAAGCTTTCTTT. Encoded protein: CASSTHRATEAFF.

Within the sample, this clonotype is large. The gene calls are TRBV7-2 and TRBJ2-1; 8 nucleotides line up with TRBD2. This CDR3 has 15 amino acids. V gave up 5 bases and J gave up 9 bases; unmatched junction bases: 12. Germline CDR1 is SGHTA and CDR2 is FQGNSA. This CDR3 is CASSPIAGKGVEQFF. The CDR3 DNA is TGTGCCAGCAGCCCAATAGCGGGAAAGGGAGTTGAGCAGTTCTTC.

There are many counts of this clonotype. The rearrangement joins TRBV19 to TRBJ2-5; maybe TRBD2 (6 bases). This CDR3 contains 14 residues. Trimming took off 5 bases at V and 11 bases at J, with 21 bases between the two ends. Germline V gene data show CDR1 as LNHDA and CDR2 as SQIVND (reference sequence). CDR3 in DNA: TGTGCCAGTAGTTCACCGTATAGCGGTGCTGAGCAGTACTTC. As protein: CASSSPYSGAEQYF.